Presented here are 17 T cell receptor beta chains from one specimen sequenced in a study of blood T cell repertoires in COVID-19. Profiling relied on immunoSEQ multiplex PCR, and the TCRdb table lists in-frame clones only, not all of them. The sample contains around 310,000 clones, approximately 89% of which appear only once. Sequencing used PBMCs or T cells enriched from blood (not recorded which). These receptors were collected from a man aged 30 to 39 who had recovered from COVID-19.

The CDR3, as DNA: TGCAGTGCCGCCGGGGGCTACACCTTC. Encoded protein: CSAAGGYTF. The J gene is TRBJ1-2, the V gene TRBV20-1; D is ambiguous. The CDR3 is made up of 9 amino acids. With 6 bases removed from V and 8 bases from J, the gap between germline ends came to 7 bases. The germline V gene has CDR1 DFQATT and CDR2 SNEGSKA (reference sequence).

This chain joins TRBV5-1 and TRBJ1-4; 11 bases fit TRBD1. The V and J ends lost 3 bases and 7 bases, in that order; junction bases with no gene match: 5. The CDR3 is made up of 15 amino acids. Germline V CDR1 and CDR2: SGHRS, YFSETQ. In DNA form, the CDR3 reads TGCGCCAGCAGCTCATCCGGGACAGGGGGTGAAAAACTGTTTTTT. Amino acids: CASSSSGTGGEKLFF.

DNA for the CDR3: TGCGCCAGCAGCTTGGTTGTAGCGGGAGGCTACGAGCAGTACTTC. Its protein is CASSLVVAGGYEQYF. This chain links TRBV5-1 with TRBJ2-7; 10 nucleotides line up with TRBD2. Germline loops: CDR1 SGHRS, CDR2 YFSETQ. The trim removed 0 bases at V and 3 bases at J, leaving 3 bases unmatched. This CDR3 contains 15 residues.

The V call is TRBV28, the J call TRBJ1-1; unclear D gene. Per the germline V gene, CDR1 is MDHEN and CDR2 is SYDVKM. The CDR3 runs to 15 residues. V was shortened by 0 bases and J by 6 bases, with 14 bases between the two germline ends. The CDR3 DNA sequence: TGTGCCAGCAGTTTATGGGTGCGTGAGTCCGCTGAAGCTTTCTTT. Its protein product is CASSLWVRESAEAFF.

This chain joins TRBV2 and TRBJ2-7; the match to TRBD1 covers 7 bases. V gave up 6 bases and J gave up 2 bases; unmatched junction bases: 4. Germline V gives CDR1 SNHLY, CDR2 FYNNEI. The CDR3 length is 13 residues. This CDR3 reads CASRWDSTYEQYF. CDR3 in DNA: TGTGCCAGCAGATGGGACAGCACCTACGAGCAGTACTTC.

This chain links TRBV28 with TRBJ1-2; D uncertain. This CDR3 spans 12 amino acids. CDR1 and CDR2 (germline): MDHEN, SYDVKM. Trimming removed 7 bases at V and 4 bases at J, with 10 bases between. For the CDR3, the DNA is TGTGCCAGCATAACCGGGTCCTATGGCTACACCTTC. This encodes CASITGSYGYTF.

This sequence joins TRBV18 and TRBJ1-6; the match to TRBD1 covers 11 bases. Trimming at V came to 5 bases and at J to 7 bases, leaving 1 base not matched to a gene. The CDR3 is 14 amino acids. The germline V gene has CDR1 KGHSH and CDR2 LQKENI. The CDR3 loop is CASSGTGGNSPLHF. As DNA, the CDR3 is TGTGCCAGCTCAGGGACAGGGGGGAATTCACCCCTCCACTTT.

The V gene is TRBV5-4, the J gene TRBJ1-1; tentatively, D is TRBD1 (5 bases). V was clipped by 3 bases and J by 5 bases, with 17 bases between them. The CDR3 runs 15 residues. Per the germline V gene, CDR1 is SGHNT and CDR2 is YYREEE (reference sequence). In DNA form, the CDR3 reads TGTGCCAGCAGCTCCTCGGGAGGGGCGTCAACTGAAGCTTTCTTT. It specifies CASSSSGGASTEAFF.

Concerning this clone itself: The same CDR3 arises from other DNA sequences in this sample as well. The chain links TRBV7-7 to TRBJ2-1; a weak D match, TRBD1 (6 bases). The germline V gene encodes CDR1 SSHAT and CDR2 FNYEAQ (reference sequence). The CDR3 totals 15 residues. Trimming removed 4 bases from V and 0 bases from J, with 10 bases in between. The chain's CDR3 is CASSSGTSSYNEQFF. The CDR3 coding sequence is TGTGCCAGCAGCTCCGGGACAAGCTCCTACAATGAGCAGTTCTTC.

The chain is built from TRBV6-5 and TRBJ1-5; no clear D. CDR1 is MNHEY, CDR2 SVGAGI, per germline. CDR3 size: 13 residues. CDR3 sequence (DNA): TGTGCTGTTTCCCCTTATAGCAATCAGCCCCAGCATTTT. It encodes CAVSPYSNQPQHF.

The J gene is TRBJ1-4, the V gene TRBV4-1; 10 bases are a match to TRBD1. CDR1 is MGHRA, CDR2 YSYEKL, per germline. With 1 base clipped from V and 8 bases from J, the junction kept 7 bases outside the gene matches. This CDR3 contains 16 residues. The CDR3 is CASSQGDRGQGEKLFF. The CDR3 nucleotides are TGCGCCAGCAGCCAAGGAGACAGGGGGCAAGGGGAAAAACTGTTTTTT.

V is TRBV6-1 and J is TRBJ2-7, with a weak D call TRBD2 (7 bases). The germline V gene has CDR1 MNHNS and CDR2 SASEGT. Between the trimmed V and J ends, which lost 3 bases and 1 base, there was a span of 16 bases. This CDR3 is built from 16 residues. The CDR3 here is CASSERGGVRSYEQYF. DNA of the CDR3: TGTGCCAGCAGTGAGAGGGGGGGCGTTCGATCCTACGAGCAGTACTTC.

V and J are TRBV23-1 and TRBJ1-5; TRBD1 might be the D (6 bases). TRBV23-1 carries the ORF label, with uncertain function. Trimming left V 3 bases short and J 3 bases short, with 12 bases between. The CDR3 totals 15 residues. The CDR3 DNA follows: TGCGCCAGCAGTCAGTCCAGGGGTCTCAATCAGCCCCAGCATTTT. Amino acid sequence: CASSQSRGLNQPQHF.

The CDR3 sequence is CASSFISGGALRYEQYF. CDR3 DNA sequence: TGCGCCAGCAGCTTCATTAGCGGGGGGGCCTTACGGTACGAGCAGTACTTC. V usage is TRBV5-1 and J usage is TRBJ2-7; 11 bases are shared with TRBD2. The CDR3 length is 17 residues. Unmatched junction bases numbered 11, after V lost 2 bases and J lost 4 bases. In germline, CDR1 is SGHRS, CDR2 YFSETQ.

CDR3 amino acids: CASSLEAGGKVSNQPQHF. CDR3 sequence (DNA): TGCGCCAGCAGCTTGGAGGCAGGAGGGAAGGTCAGCAATCAGCCCCAGCATTTT. The V gene is TRBV5-1, the J gene TRBJ1-5; D unresolved. The CDR3 is 18 residues long. Trimming stripped 0 bases from V and 1 base from J, with 17 bases between. Looked up from germline, CDR1 is SGHRS and CDR2 is YFSETQ.

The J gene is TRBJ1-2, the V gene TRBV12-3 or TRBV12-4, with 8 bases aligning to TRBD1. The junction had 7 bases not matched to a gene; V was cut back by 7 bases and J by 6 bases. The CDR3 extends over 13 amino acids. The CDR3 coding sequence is TGTGCCAGCACCCGACAGGGGTTCAATGGCTACACCTTC. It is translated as CASTRQGFNGYTF.

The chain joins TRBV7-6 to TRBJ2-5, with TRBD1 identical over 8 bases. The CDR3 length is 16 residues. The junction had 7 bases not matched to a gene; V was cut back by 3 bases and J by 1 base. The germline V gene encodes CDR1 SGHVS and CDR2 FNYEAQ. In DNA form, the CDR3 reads TGTGCCAGCAGCTTGGCTCAAACAGGGGGCCAAGAGACCCAGTACTTC. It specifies CASSLAQTGGQETQYF.